The sequence of this T cell receptor (beta chain) was determined in a study of blood T cells in healthy people across ages. Aged roughly 6 to 90, donors were systemically healthy Caucasians from Russia. Total RNA extracted from each sample amounted to at least 5.5 micrograms. The V gene's germline CDR1 is SGHDT and CDR2 YYEEEE. The trim removed 0 bases at V and 9 bases at J, leaving 6 bases unmatched. This CDR3 contains 15 residues. A second PCR of 7 to 11 cycles used a sample-barcoded 5' primer and a J-beta primer mix. TCRdb fed the 5' RACE reads into MiXCR, producing one record per CDR3 protein. The sample contains around 1,100,000 distinct CDR3 sequences, 30% to 40% of which appear only once.

V usage is TRBV5-6 and J usage is TRBJ1-6; 7 positions match TRBD1. Sequencing was performed on blood. The source of this sequence is a man aged 18 to 29 in good health. The CDR3 DNA is TGTGCCAGCAGCTTGGGAGACAGGGTAGTTTCACCCCTCCACTTT. Translating it yields CASSLGDRVVSPLHF.